This T cell receptor beta chain was documented in a study of OX40 agonist ivuxolimab in advanced cancers. Trimming removed 0 bases from V and 0 bases from J, with 12 bases in between. This CDR3 region has 16 residues. Per germline, CDR1 LGHNA and CDR2 YNFKEQ. This clone was detected a few times. Only in-frame clones appear in the TCRdb table, and some are missing; sequencing was by immunoSEQ multiplex PCR. The sample shows some 45,000 clones, around 85% of them seen only once. Specimen: CD4+ or CD8+ T cells sorted from blood, collected in a trial of the OX40 agonist ivuxolimab. This sequence joins TRBV4-2 and TRBJ2-7; D perhaps matches TRBD2 (5 bases). This receptor was taken from an adult with an advanced solid tumor such as melanoma, head and neck, liver or kidney cancer. CDR3 loop: CASSQDPTGFSYEQYF. The CDR3 DNA reads TGTGCCAGCAGCCAAGACCCAACGGGATTCTCCTACGAGCAGTACTTC.